This TCR beta chain was retrieved from a study of post-analysis software for immune sequencing data. A remark on this clonotype: Its matching antigen is unknown.

V was shortened by 0 bases and J by 6 bases, with 9 bases between the two germline ends. Germline values: CDR1 LGHNA, CDR2 YNFKEQ. This CDR3 spans 14 amino acids. The TCR beta cDNA libraries carried unique molecular identifiers. Each CDR3 protein is one row after TCRdb ran MiXCR on the PCR reads. Here the sample spans a few hundred thousand distinct CDR3 sequences, around 40% being singletons. Study-wide findings and caveats: Higher frequency in patients than in controls was seen for a handful of TRBV segments, with TRBV5-6, TRBV5-1 and TRBV20-1 among them.

This chain links TRBV4-2 with TRBJ2-1; D gene unclear. Sequenced: blood. This receptor was taken from a girl between 5 and 17 years old with multiple sclerosis. CDR3 protein: CASSQDRWVNEQFF. CDR3 bases: TGTGCCAGCAGCCAAGATAGGTGGGTCAATGAGCAGTTCTTC.